This TCR beta chain came from a study of T cell responses to AZD1222 COVID-19 vaccine. This CDR3 region has 16 residues. CDR1 and CDR2 from the germline V gene are LNHDA and SQIVND (reference sequence). The V gene end was trimmed by 9 bases and the J gene end by 0 bases; junction bases not matched to a gene: 12. The data were produced by immunoSEQ multiplex PCR, yet TCRdb's version contains in-frame clones alone and is incomplete. The data contain approximately 150,000 clones, approximately 88% of them singletons. This sequence was found in an adult in good health. Material: peripheral blood, obtained on day 0 of AZD1222 vaccination. The chain recombines TRBV19 with TRBJ2-3; 7 bases match TRBD2. In DNA, the CDR3 is TGTGCCAGCAAAATGGGGAGGGGAACTAGCACAGATACGCAGTATTTT. Translated: CASKMGRGTSTDTQYF.